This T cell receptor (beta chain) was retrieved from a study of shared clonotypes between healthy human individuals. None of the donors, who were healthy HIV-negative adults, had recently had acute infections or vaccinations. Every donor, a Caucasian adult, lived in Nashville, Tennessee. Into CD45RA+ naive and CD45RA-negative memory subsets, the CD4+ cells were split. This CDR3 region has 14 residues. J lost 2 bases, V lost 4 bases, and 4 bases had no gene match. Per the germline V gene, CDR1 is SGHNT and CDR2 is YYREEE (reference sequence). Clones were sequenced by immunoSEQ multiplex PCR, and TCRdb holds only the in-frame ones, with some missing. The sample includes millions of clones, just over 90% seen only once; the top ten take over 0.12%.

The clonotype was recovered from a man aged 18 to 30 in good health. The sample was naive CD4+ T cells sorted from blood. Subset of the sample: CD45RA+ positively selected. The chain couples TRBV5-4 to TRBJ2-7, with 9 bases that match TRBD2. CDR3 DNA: TGTGCCAGCAGCCCGGGGACTAGCACCTACGAGCAGTACTTC. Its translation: CASSPGTSTYEQYF.